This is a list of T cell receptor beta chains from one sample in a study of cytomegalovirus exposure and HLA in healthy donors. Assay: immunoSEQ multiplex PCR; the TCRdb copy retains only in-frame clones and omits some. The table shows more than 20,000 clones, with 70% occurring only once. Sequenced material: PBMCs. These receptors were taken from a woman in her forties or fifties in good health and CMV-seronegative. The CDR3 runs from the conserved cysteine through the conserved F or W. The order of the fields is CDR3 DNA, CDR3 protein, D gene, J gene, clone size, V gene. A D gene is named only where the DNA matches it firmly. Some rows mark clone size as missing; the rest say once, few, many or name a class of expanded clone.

TGTGCCAGCAGTTCGGGGGGGACTAGCAATCAGCCCCAGCATTTT	CASSSGGTSNQPQHF	NA	TRBJ1-5	NA	TRBV6-5
TGTGCCAGCAGCCCAGACAGGGACACTGAAGCTTTCTTT	CASSPDRDTEAFF	TRBD1	TRBJ1-1	NA	TRBV11-2
TGTGCCACCAGTGCCGGGGGTGGGTATGGCTACACCTTC	CATSAGGGYGYTF	NA	TRBJ1-2	NA	TRBV15
TGCAGCGTCAGCTCAACGACTAGCGCCCCGGGGACCCAGTACTTC	CSVSSTTSAPGTQYF	TRBD2	TRBJ2-5	NA	TRBV29-1
TGTGCCAGCAGTTGGCAAACGAATGAAAAACTGTTTTTT	CASSWQTNEKLFF	NA	TRBJ1-4	NA	TRBV27
TGTGCCAGCAGCTTGGCCGCAGGGGTAGGGGACACTGAAGCTTTCTTT	CASSLAAGVGDTEAFF	NA	TRBJ1-1	once	TRBV5-6
TGCACCAGCGGGGAGGGGGGCAGATCGGTCCAAGAGACCCAGTACTTC	CTSGEGGRSVQETQYF	NA	TRBJ2-5	NA	TRBV1
TGCAGCGTTGAAGTGGCTAGCGGGAGCAATGAGCAGTTCTTC	CSVEVASGSNEQFF	TRBD2	TRBJ2-1	NA	TRBV29-1
TGTGCCAGCAGTACCAGGGTAAGGGAAAGAGAAAAACTGTTTTTT	CASSTRVREREKLFF	NA	TRBJ1-4	NA	TRBV6-4
TGTGCCAGCAGCCCCGCCCAGGGCAGCGGCTACACCTTC	CASSPAQGSGYTF	NA	TRBJ1-2	NA	TRBV6-5
TGTGCCAGCAGCGTCCGGGGGGGGTACGAGCAGTACTTC	CASSVRGGYEQYF	TRBD2	TRBJ2-7	NA	TRBV7-3
TGTGCCAGCAGCTTGGGACCCTCACGAGGGTCGGGGACTGAAGCTTTCTTT	CASSLGPSRGSGTEAFF	NA	TRBJ1-1	NA	TRBV5-4
TGCGCCAGCAGCTTGGCGCACATGAACACTGAAGCTTTCTTT	CASSLAHMNTEAFF	NA	TRBJ1-1	once	TRBV5-1
TGTGCCAGCAGCTACACAGGGAACACCGGGGAGCTGTTTTTT	CASSYTGNTGELFF	NA	TRBJ2-2	once	TRBV5-6
TGCGCCACCAGTCCCACGGGCGGGGAGACCCAGTACTTC	CATSPTGGETQYF	NA	TRBJ2-5	NA	TRBV5-1
TGCAGCGCCCTGACAGGGGACGGTAGGGTTTCTAACTATGGCTACACCTTC	CSALTGDGRVSNYGYTF	TRBD1	TRBJ1-2	NA	TRBV29-1
TGTGCCAGCAGCCCAGGGGGGCCCCAGCATTTT	CASSPGGPQHF	TRBD1	TRBJ1-5	once	TRBV28
TGTGCCAGCAGTACGGGAGAGACCCAGTACTTC	CASSTGETQYF	NA	TRBJ2-5	NA	TRBV6-5
TGCGCCAGCAGCTCCGGGACAAGGGCTGAAGCTTTCTTT	CASSSGTRAEAFF	NA	TRBJ1-1	once	TRBV5-1
TGCAGCGTGAGACTAGCGGGAGCGTGGGAGACCCAGTACTTC	CSVRLAGAWETQYF	TRBD2	TRBJ2-5	NA	TRBV29-1
TGTGCCAGCACCGAGCGGGGCAACACCGGGGAGCTGTTTTTT	CASTERGNTGELFF	TRBD2	TRBJ2-2	NA	TRBV6-5
TGTGCCAGCAGTATAACAGGGTCCGAGCAGTACTTC	CASSITGSEQYF	NA	TRBJ2-7	NA	TRBV7-9
TGCGCCAGCAGCCTCCGGGAGATTGGGAACACTGAAGCTTTCTTT	CASSLREIGNTEAFF	NA	TRBJ1-1	NA	TRBV4-1
TGCAGCGACGATGGGCTCGGCACAGATACGCAGTATTTT	CSDDGLGTDTQYF	NA	TRBJ2-3	NA	TRBV29-1
TGTGCCACCTCACTAGATACGCAGTATTTT	CATSLDTQYF	NA	TRBJ2-3	few	TRBV6-1
TGTGCCAGCAGCACACTAGCGGGTGTTGGAGATACGCAGTATTTT	CASSTLAGVGDTQYF	TRBD2	TRBJ2-3	NA	TRBV28
TGTGCCAGCAGCACCTCCGAGTTTAATGAAAAACTGTTTTTT	CASSTSEFNEKLFF	NA	TRBJ1-4	NA	TRBV9
TGTGCCAGCAGCAGATTAGCGGAGATCTACAATGAGCAGTTCTTC	CASSRLAEIYNEQFF	NA	TRBJ2-1	NA	TRBV9
TGCGCCAGCAGCTTGTTACTAGAGGAGACCCAGTACTTC	CASSLLLEETQYF	NA	TRBJ2-5	NA	TRBV5-1